The T cell receptor beta chain under discussion was sequenced for a study of blood T cell repertoires in COVID-19. The wider study: COVID-19 samples from acute and convalescent phases originated in the United States, Italy and Spain.

Enrollment of patients from Seattle took place during active infection, with longitudinal follow-up. The CDR3 covers 14 residues. V lost 7 bases to trimming and J lost 6 bases; unmatched junction nucleotides: 12. The germline gives CDR1 SGHVS, CDR2 FQNEAQ. How the authors handled the data: Reference gene primer amplification in the assay estimated nucleated cell counts. Profiled with immunoSEQ multiplex PCR; TCRdb holds only in-frame clones, not every one. V and J calls and clone size come straight from that table; D and trimming were deduced from the DNA. The sample has 95,000 to 120,000 clones, around 83% seen once; the top ten hold approximately 5%.

This sequence originates from a woman aged 55-70 years with COVID-19, enrolled during active disease. Sequencing input: peripheral blood. This chain links TRBV7-8 with TRBJ2-7; 7 bases map to TRBD2. The CDR3 nucleotides are TGTGCCAGCAACTCCGGGGGGATTCCAGGCGAGCAGTACTTC. Translated, it gives CASNSGGIPGEQYF.